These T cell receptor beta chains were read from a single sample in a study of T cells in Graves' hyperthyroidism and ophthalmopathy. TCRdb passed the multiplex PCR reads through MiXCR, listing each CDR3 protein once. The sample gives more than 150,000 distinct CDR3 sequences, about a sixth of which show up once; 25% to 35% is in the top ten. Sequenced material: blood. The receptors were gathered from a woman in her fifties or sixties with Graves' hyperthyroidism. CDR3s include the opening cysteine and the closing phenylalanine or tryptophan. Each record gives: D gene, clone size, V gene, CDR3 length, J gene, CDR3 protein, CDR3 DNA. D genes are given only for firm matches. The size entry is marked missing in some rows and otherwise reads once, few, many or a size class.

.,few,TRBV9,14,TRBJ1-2,CASSASGTRDGYTF,TGTGCCAGCAGCGCTTCCGGGACACGAGATGGCTACACCTTC
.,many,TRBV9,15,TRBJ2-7,CASSATGVGSYEQYF,TGTGCCAGCAGCGCGACAGGAGTCGGGTCCTACGAGCAGTACTTC
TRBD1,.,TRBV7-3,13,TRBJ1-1,CASSSTGPMEAFF,TGTGCCAGCAGCTCGACAGGGCCGATGGAAGCTTTCTTT
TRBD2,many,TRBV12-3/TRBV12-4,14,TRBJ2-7,CASSGGGSSYEQYF,TGTGCCAGCAGTGGGGGGGGGTCCTCCTACGAGCAGTACTTC
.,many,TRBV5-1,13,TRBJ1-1,CASSLEGWTEAFF,TGCGCCAGCAGCTTGGAGGGGTGGACTGAAGCTTTCTTT
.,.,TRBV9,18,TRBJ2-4,CASSVAPTPFGGENIQYF,TGTGCCAGCAGCGTAGCACCCACCCCGTTCGGCGGAGAAAACATTCAGTACTTC
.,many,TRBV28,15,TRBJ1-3,CASSLGRLSGNTIYF,TGTGCCAGCAGTTTGGGGAGACTCTCTGGAAACACCATATATTTT
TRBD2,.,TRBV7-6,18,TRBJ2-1,CASSAGLAGGQSYNEQFF,TGTGCCAGCAGCGCCGGGTTAGCGGGGGGGCAGTCCTACAATGAGCAGTTCTTC
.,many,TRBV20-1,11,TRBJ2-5,CSARGPLSQYF,TGCAGTGCTAGAGGCCCTCTCTCCCAGTACTTC
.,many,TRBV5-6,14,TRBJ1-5,CASSWDGGRGPQHF,TGTGCCAGCAGCTGGGACGGGGGCAGGGGGCCCCAGCATTTT
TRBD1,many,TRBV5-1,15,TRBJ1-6,CASSLGDRTNSPLHF,TGCGCCAGCAGCTTGGGGGACAGAACCAATTCACCCCTCCACTTT
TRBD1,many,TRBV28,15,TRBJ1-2,CASSLPGQGNYGYTF,TGTGCCAGCAGTTTGCCGGGACAGGGAAACTATGGCTACACCTTC
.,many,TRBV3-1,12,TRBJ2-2,CASRRSTGELFF,TGTGCCAGCAGGAGAAGCACCGGGGAGCTGTTTTTT
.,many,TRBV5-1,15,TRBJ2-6,CASSSADSGANVLTF,TGCGCCAGCAGCTCGGCGGACTCTGGGGCCAACGTCCTGACTTTC
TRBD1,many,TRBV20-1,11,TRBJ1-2,CRQGADYGYTF,TGCCGACAGGGGGCTGACTATGGCTACACCTTC
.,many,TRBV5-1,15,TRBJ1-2,CASSFSPTENYGYTF,TGCGCCAGCAGCTTCTCTCCGACAGAGAACTATGGCTACACCTTC
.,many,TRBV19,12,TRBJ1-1,CASSWPGTEAFF,TGTGCCAGTAGTTGGCCGGGCACTGAAGCTTTCTTT
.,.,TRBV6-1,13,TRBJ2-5,CASRKDGQETQYF,TGTGCCAGCAGAAAGGACGGCCAAGAGACCCAGTACTTC
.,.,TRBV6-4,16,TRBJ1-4,CASSGFSRQPNEKLFF,TGTGCCAGCAGTGGGTTTAGTCGACAGCCGAATGAAAAACTGTTTTTT
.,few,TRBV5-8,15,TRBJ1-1,CASSLVDSPNTEAFF,TGTGCCAGCAGCTTGGTGGACAGCCCGAACACTGAAGCTTTCTTT
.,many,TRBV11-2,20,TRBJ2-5,CASSTHHPPFGQKSVETQYF,TGTGCCAGCAGCACACACCATCCACCTTTCGGACAGAAGTCTGTGGAGACCCAGTACTTC
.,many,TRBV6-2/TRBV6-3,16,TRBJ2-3,CASSYFRAGATDTQYF,TGTGCCAGCAGTTACTTCCGGGCGGGGGCAACAGATACGCAGTATTTT
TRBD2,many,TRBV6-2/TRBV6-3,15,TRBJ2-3,CASTSPGTSGGTQYF,TGTGCCAGCACCTCCCCCGGGACTAGCGGGGGTACGCAGTATTTT
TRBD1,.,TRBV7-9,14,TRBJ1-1,CASSFATGVTEAFF,TGTGCCAGCAGCTTTGCGACAGGGGTGACTGAAGCTTTCTTT
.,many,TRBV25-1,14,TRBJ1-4,CASSHPDLNEKLFF,TGTGCCAGCAGCCATCCCGACCTTAATGAAAAACTGTTTTTT
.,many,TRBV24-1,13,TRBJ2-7,CATSDFNSREQYF,TGTGCCACCAGTGATTTCAATTCTCGGGAGCAGTACTTC
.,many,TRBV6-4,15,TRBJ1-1,CASRPQAGVNTEAFF,TGTGCCAGCAGACCCCAGGCAGGGGTGAACACTGAAGCTTTCTTT
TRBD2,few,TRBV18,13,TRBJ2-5,CASLPGGQETQYF,TGTGCCAGCTTGCCGGGAGGCCAAGAGACCCAGTACTTC
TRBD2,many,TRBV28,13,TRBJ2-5,CASKGGRGETQYF,TGTGCCAGCAAGGGAGGGAGGGGAGAGACCCAGTACTTC
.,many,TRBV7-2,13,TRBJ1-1,CASSLDTLTEAFF,TGTGCCAGCAGCTTAGATACCCTCACTGAAGCTTTCTTT
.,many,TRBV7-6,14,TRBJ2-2,CASSASSYTGELFF,TGTGCCAGCAGCGCGAGCTCATACACCGGGGAGCTGTTTTTT
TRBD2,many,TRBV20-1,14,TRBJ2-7,CSARDSAGGDEQYF,TGCAGTGCTAGAGATTCGGCGGGGGGGGACGAGCAGTACTTC
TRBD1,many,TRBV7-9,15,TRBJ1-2,CASSSDRGLDYGYTF,TGTGCCAGCAGCTCCGACAGGGGGCTTGACTATGGCTACACCTTC
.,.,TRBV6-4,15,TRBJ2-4,CASRDRDHAGLIQYF,TGTGCCAGCAGAGACCGGGACCATGCGGGTCTCATTCAGTACTTC
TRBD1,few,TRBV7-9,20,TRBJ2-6,CACSLGRAGTVQSGANVLTF,TGTGCCTGCAGCCTGGGAAGAGCTGGGACAGTTCAATCTGGGGCCAACGTCCTGACTTTC
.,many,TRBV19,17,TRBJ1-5,CASSPHPWDTNNQPQHF,TGTGCCAGTAGTCCCCACCCCTGGGACACCAACAATCAGCCCCAGCATTTT
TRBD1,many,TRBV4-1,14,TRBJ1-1,CASSQPGQGTEAFF,TGCGCCAGCAGCCAACCCGGACAGGGCACTGAAGCTTTCTTT
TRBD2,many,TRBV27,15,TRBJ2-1,CASRSPDSGGNEQFF,TGTGCCAGCAGGTCTCCCGATAGCGGGGGGAATGAGCAGTTCTTC
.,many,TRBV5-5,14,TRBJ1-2,CASSSARAADGYTF,TGTGCCAGCAGCTCGGCAAGGGCCGCCGATGGCTACACCTTC
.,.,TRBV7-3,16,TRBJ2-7,CASSSVPQVPFYEQYF,TGTGCCAGCAGCTCCGTACCCCAGGTTCCCTTCTACGAGCAGTACTTC
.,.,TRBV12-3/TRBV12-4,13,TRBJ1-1,CASSFYQDTEAFF,TGTGCCAGCAGTTTCTATCAGGACACTGAAGCTTTCTTT
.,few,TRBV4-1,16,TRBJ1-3,CASSQGQVFSGNTIYF,TGCGCCAGCAGCCAAGGACAGGTCTTCTCTGGAAACACCATATATTTT
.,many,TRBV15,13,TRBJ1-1,CATSTNPGYEAFF,TGTGCCACCAGTACAAACCCGGGCTATGAAGCTTTCTTT